The 20 T cell receptor beta chains below come from one sample, sequenced in a study of technical replicates of blood from several donors. The assay was immunoSEQ multiplex PCR, and TCRdb's table has in-frame clones only and misses some. The sample lists roughly 85,000 clones, 90% to 95% occurring once. Sequenced: T cells isolated from PBMCs. These receptors came from a human donor in good health.

The chain has TRBV18 and TRBJ1-1; D not resolved. Germline V CDR1 and CDR2: KGHSH, LQKENI. V lost 3 bases to trimming and J lost 8 bases, with 7 bases between them. CDR3 length equals 11 residues. The CDR3 sequence: CASSPPGEAFF. Here the CDR3 DNA reads TGTGCCAGCTCACCCCCCGGGGAAGCTTTCTTT.

CDR3: CSVATSPYYEQYF. CDR3 DNA: TGCAGCGTCGCAACTAGTCCTTACTACGAGCAGTACTTC. The chain has TRBV29-1 and TRBJ2-7; TRBD2 might be the D (5 bases). Between the trimmed V and J ends, which lost 6 bases and 3 bases, there was a span of 15 bases. There are 13 residues in the CDR3. Germline CDR1 is SQVTM and CDR2 is ANQGSEA.

This chain uses TRBV7-3 with TRBJ2-3; 8 bases are shared with TRBD2. Germline CDR1 reads SGHTA; CDR2 reads FQGTGA. V was pared by 2 bases and J by 3 bases, with 7 bases of the junction left unmatched. The CDR3 runs to 16 residues. CDR3 region: CASSLAPGGGTDTQYF. The CDR3 DNA sequence: TGTGCCAGCAGCTTAGCTCCGGGGGGGGGTACAGATACGCAGTATTTT. The whole variable domain, filled in from reference TRBV7-3 and TRBJ2-3, reads GAGVSQTPSNKVTEKGKYVELRCDPISGHTALYWYRQSLGQGPEFLIYFQGTGAADDSGLPNDRFFAVRPEGSVSTLKIQRTERGDSAVYLCASSLAPGGGTDTQYFGPGTRLTVL.

The sample holds one count of this clone. The DNA for the CDR3 is TGTGCCAGCAGTCCTTTAGCGGGGATCGGAACAGATACGCAGTATTTT. Translated, it gives CASSPLAGIGTDTQYF. The rearrangement uses TRBV2 and TRBJ2-3; 8 bases line up with TRBD2. Trimming removed 5 bases from V and 3 bases from J; junction bases left unmatched: 10. The CDR3 loop spans 16 amino acids. CDR1 and CDR2 (germline): SNHLY, FYNNEI.

The genes are TRBV5-1 and TRBJ1-3; D ambiguous. Germline CDR1 and CDR2: SGHRS and YFSETQ. The CDR3 totals 14 residues. The V and J ends lost 4 bases and 0 bases respectively, with 8 bases between them. The CDR3 DNA follows: TGCGCCAGCAGCCTTACAGTCTCTGGAAACACCATATATTTT. Translation gives CASSLTVSGNTIYF.

The rearrangement joins TRBV7-2 to TRBJ1-4, with TRBD1 matching 8 bases. Trimming at V came to 2 bases and at J to 3 bases, leaving 8 bases not matched to a gene. The germline V gene encodes CDR1 SGHTA and CDR2 FQGNSA. The CDR3 is 17 residues long. The CDR3 is CASSLRQGKMANEKLFF. CDR3 nucleotides: TGTGCCAGCAGCTTAAGACAGGGGAAGATGGCTAATGAAAAACTGTTTTTT.

The chain links TRBV30 to TRBJ1-3; D unresolved. Germline V CDR1 and CDR2: GTSNPN, SVGIG (reference sequence). V was pared by 4 bases and J by 9 bases, with 22 bases between. The CDR3 consists of 15 residues. The CDR3, as DNA: TGTGCCTGGACGACGTCTGGGCCCGTGGGAGTCACCATATATTTT. This gives the protein CAWTTSGPVGVTIYF.

This clone has just one count. The V call is TRBV27, the J call TRBJ2-5; 8 positions agree with TRBD2. With 3 bases clipped from V and 5 bases from J, the junction kept 8 bases outside the gene matches. The germline V gene has CDR1 MNHEY and CDR2 SMNVEV (reference sequence). This CDR3 has 15 residues. CDR3 in DNA: TGTGCCAGCAGTTTCAGCCTAGCGGGCTTCGAGACCCAGTACTTC. Translating gives CASSFSLAGFETQYF.

The gene calls are TRBV5-8 and TRBJ1-5, with 7 bases lining up with TRBD1. With V trimmed by 0 bases and J by 7 bases, 7 bases remained unmatched. Looked up from germline, CDR1 is SGHTS and CDR2 is YDEGEE. The length of the CDR3 is 15 residues. CDR3 nucleotide sequence: TGTGCCAGCAGCTTGGGGACAGGCATATTGCAGCCCCAGCATTTT. Its protein product is CASSLGTGILQPQHF.

The chain links TRBV6-4 to TRBJ1-2; 8 nucleotides match TRBD1. Per germline, CDR1 MRHNA and CDR2 SNTAGT. V was pared by 7 bases and J by 0 bases, with 13 bases of the junction left unmatched. This CDR3 is built from 17 residues. The CDR3 sequence: CASTPQDRVCTNYGYTF. The CDR3 DNA follows: TGTGCCAGCACCCCCCAGGACAGGGTCTGTACTAACTATGGCTACACCTTC.

The chain couples TRBV10-3 to TRBJ2-3; D possibly corresponds to TRBD2 (5 bases). The germline V and J ends were trimmed by 6 bases and 2 bases, with 15 bases remaining between them. CDR3 size: 15 residues. Germline V gives CDR1 ENHRY, CDR2 SYGVKD. CDR3 bases: TGTGCCATCAGCGCCGGGGAAGCGGACACAGATACGCAGTATTTT. Translation gives CAISAGEADTDTQYF.

The gene calls are TRBV4-1 and TRBJ2-5; 8 bases agree with TRBD2. V lost 1 base to trimming and J lost 5 bases; unmatched junction nucleotides: 15. Germline V lookup: CDR1 MGHRA, CDR2 YSYEKL. This CDR3 region has 18 residues. CDR3 amino acids: CASSQASRAAGVGETQYF. In DNA form, the CDR3 reads TGCGCCAGCAGCCAAGCATCTAGGGCAGCGGGGGTGGGGGAGACCCAGTACTTC.

The chain employs TRBV5-6 and TRBJ2-2, with D possibly matching TRBD1 (6 bases). Per germline, CDR1 SGHDT and CDR2 YYEEEE. Trimming shortened V by 2 bases and J by 4 bases, and 15 bases separated the two germline ends. The CDR3 covers 16 residues. The CDR3 sequence is CASSFRSGVITGELFF. CDR3 DNA sequence: TGTGCCAGCAGCTTCCGATCAGGGGTGATCACCGGGGAGCTGTTTTTT.

The chain carries TRBV11-3 and TRBJ2-7; 8 bases match TRBD2. Trimming cost V 6 bases and J 3 bases; bases outside gene matches: 7. Germline lookup yields CDR1 SGHNT and CDR2 YENEEA. CDR3 size: 14 residues. CDR3 sequence (DNA): TGTGCCAGCAGAACTAGCGGTCGGGGCTACGAGCAGTACTTC. Protein sequence: CASRTSGRGYEQYF.

The chain links TRBV10-2 to TRBJ2-7; TRBD1 agrees at 9 bases. Germline trimming cut 6 bases from V and 5 bases from J; bases unmatched to any gene: 8. Germline V gene sequence: CDR1 WSHSY, CDR2 SAAADI. This CDR3 has 14 residues. The CDR3 region has the DNA TGCGCCAGCAGGCCCGGGACAGGGAACCACGAGCAGTACTTC. It specifies CASRPGTGNHEQYF.

The DNA for the CDR3 is TGTGCTAGTGGTCCCGGACAGACTGAGACCCAGTACTTC. It is translated as CASGPGQTETQYF. The chain links TRBV12-5 to TRBJ2-5; the D gene is possibly TRBD1 (6 bases). The CDR3 has 13 residues. V lost 5 bases, J lost 5 bases, and 12 bases lay in between. Per the germline V gene, CDR1 is LGHNT and CDR2 is FRNRAP.

This chain uses TRBV6-5 with TRBJ2-1, with 10 bases lining up with TRBD2. The CDR3 has 15 amino acids. The V and J ends lost 2 bases and 6 bases, in that order; junction bases with no gene match: 4. In germline, CDR1 is MNHEY, CDR2 SVGAGI. For the CDR3, the DNA is TGTGCCAGCAGTTACCTGCCTAGCGGGGGCAATGAGCAGTTCTTC. Translated: CASSYLPSGGNEQFF.

The chain links TRBV10-3 to TRBJ1-1; the D gene is possibly TRBD1 (5 bases). This CDR3 contains 14 residues. From germline, CDR1 is ENHRY and CDR2 SYGVKD. V lost 4 bases and J 0 bases, leaving 9 bases between the germline ends. The CDR3 nucleotides read TGTGCCATCAGTGGGACGGACATGAACACTGAAGCTTTCTTT. This translates into CAISGTDMNTEAFF.

The CDR3 nucleotides are TGTGCCAGTAGTATAGATGCGATAGGGAGAAATGAGCAGTTCTTC. Translating gives CASSIDAIGRNEQFF. The chain has TRBV19 and TRBJ2-1, with a weak D call TRBD2 (5 bases). Trimming cost V 0 bases and J 7 bases, with 13 bases left between them. Germline CDR1 is LNHDA and CDR2 is SQIVND (reference sequence). This CDR3 spans 15 amino acids.

V is TRBV4-1 and J is TRBJ2-5, with D perhaps matching TRBD2 (6 bases). V lost 0 bases and J lost 5, with 16 bases in between. This CDR3 is 16 amino acids long. CDR1 and CDR2 (germline): MGHRA, YSYEKL. CDR3 amino acids: CASSQEPIGGAETQYF. The CDR3 DNA reads TGCGCCAGCAGCCAAGAGCCGATTGGAGGGGCCGAGACCCAGTACTTC.